A selection of T cell receptor beta chains follows, all from one sample in a study of technical replicates of blood from a few donors. Measured with immunoSEQ multiplex PCR; TCRdb has only the in-frame clones, and not every one. The sample records 50,000 to 75,000 clones, just under 95% being singletons. The specimen was PBMCs. Receptor source: a human donor in good health. Some clones in this sample may be carry-over from other donors' samples. The CDR3 runs from the conserved cysteine through the conserved F or W. A D gene is named only where the DNA matches it firmly. Clone size, where shown, is once, few, many, or a class for clones that have expanded.

D gene,clone size,V gene,J gene,CDR3 DNA,CDR3 protein
-,-,TRBV7-2,TRBJ1-1,TGTGCCAGCAGCCCTTACATGAACACTGAAGCTTTCTTT,CASSPYMNTEAFF
-,once,TRBV10-2,TRBJ1-5,TGCGCCAGCAGGCCTTATTACGGGGATCAGCCCCAGCATTTT,CASRPYYGDQPQHF
-,-,TRBV7-3,TRBJ2-1,TGTGCCAGCAGCCAGGGGCAGGGTGGTGAGCAGTTCTTC,CASSQGQGGEQFF
TRBD1,-,TRBV6-4,TRBJ2-1,TGTGCCAGCAGTGACTCACCGGGACAGGAGAGAGGTGAGCAGTTCTTC,CASSDSPGQERGEQFF
TRBD2,-,TRBV30,TRBJ2-7,TGTGCCTGGAGTGTAGCTATAGCGGGTCTAACCTACGAGCAGTACTTC,CAWSVAIAGLTYEQYF
-,-,TRBV19,TRBJ2-3,TGTGCCAGTAGTGATGGGGGACTCACAGATACGCAGTATTTT,CASSDGGLTDTQYF
TRBD2,-,TRBV7-3,TRBJ2-7,TGTGCCAGCAGCTTAACTAGCGGGGGAGCAGTCTCCTACGAGCAGTACTTC,CASSLTSGGAVSYEQYF
TRBD1,-,TRBV6-1,TRBJ1-4,TGTGCCAGCACTTCGGGACAGGGGGCTGAAAAACTGTTTTTT,CASTSGQGAEKLFF
TRBD2,-,TRBV5-6,TRBJ2-1,TGTGCCAGCAGCCCGCTCGGAGCGGGGGGGGAGGACAATGAGCAGTTCTTC,CASSPLGAGGEDNEQFF
TRBD1,-,TRBV5-6,TRBJ1-4,TGTGCCAGCAGCTTGGAACAGGGGGCGGATGAAAAACTGTTTTTT,CASSLEQGADEKLFF
TRBD1,-,TRBV27,TRBJ1-1,TGTGCCAGCAGTTTATTGCAAGGGGACAGGGGAGCTTTCTTT,CASSLLQGDRGAFF
TRBD1,-,TRBV7-9,TRBJ2-1,TGTGCCAGCAGTTTACAGGGGCCAAGCAATGAGCAGTTCTTC,CASSLQGPSNEQFF
-,once,TRBV5-1,TRBJ1-2,TGCGCCAGCAGCTTTTCCCCCGTTATGGGCGGCTACACCTTC,CASSFSPVMGGYTF
-,-,TRBV15,TRBJ2-7,TGTGCCACCAGCAGGGAGAACGAGCAGTACTTC,CATSRENEQYF
TRBD2,-,TRBV30,TRBJ2-1,TGTGCCTCCACGCAAATACTAGCGGGGAGCTCCTACAATGAGCAGTTCTTC,CASTQILAGSSYNEQFF
TRBD2,-,TRBV5-1,TRBJ2-3,TGCGCCAGCAGCACCTTAAGCGGGGCGACAGATACGCAGTATTTT,CASSTLSGATDTQYF
-,once,TRBV2,TRBJ2-4,TGTGCCAGCAGTGCCGGCCAAACGACGGGCATTCAGTACTTC,CASSAGQTTGIQYF
-,once,TRBV21-1,TRBJ2-7,TGTGCCAGCAGCTTTGGACAGGGGTTCTACGAGCAGTACTTC,CASSFGQGFYEQYF
TRBD1,-,TRBV2,TRBJ1-2,TGTGCCAGCAAGGGACAGGGGCCACGCTACACCTTC,CASKGQGPRYTF
TRBD1,-,TRBV2,TRBJ1-3,TGTGCCAGCAGTGAGTCTACAGGGGGCAGCCTTTGGAACACCATATATTTT,CASSESTGGSLWNTIYF
TRBD1,-,TRBV7-2,TRBJ2-7,TGTGCCAGCAGCTTTCAGGGGGAATTCGACGAGCAGTACTTC,CASSFQGEFDEQYF
-,-,TRBV30,TRBJ2-2,TGTGCCTGGACGACAGTAGCTAACACCGGGGAGCTGTTTTTT,CAWTTVANTGELFF
TRBD1,-,TRBV5-1,TRBJ2-7,TGCGCCAGCAGCCCTGACAGGGGGAGATCGTCCGAGCAGTACTTC,CASSPDRGRSSEQYF
-,-,TRBV23-1,TRBJ1-1,TGCGCCAGCAGTCCCGGCTTAAGGGAGGAAGCTTTCTTT,CASSPGLREEAFF
-,-,TRBV5-1,TRBJ1-6,TGCGCCAGCAGCTTGTCGCAGGATAATTCACCCCTCCACTTT,CASSLSQDNSPLHF
TRBD1,-,TRBV19,TRBJ1-2,TGTGCCAGTAGGACAGGGGCGGGAAACTATGGCTACACCTTC,CASRTGAGNYGYTF
-,-,TRBV4-1,TRBJ1-5,TGCGCCAGCAGCCCATTGGCGATCAGGGGTTTCAATCAGCCCCAGCATTTT,CASSPLAIRGFNQPQHF
-,-,TRBV4-3,TRBJ2-7,TGCGCCAGCAGCCACGACCGGGTCTACGAGCAGTACTTC,CASSHDRVYEQYF
TRBD2,-,TRBV25-1,TRBJ2-1,TGTGCCAGCAGTGAAATTTGGAGCGGGATTATCTCCTACAATGAGCAGTTCTTC,CASSEIWSGIISYNEQFF
-,few,TRBV5-1,TRBJ2-2,TGCGCCAGCAGCTTGACTAGCCGAGGATCGGAGCTGTTTTTT,CASSLTSRGSELFF
-,-,TRBV30,TRBJ1-1,TGTGCCTGGTCCAGGGGTTCTGAAGCTTTCTTT,CAWSRGSEAFF
TRBD2,few,TRBV4-2,TRBJ2-7,TGTGCCAGCAGCCAAGCCCCTAGCGGTTACGAGCAGTACTTC,CASSQAPSGYEQYF
-,-,TRBV9,TRBJ2-5,TGTGCCAGCAGCGTAGATTGGGGGCTTGAGACCCAGTACTTC,CASSVDWGLETQYF
TRBD2,-,TRBV4-2,TRBJ2-1,TGTGCCAGCAGCCGAAATCTGCGGGAGAGCTCCTACAATGAGCAGTTCTTC,CASSRNLRESSYNEQFF
TRBD2,-,TRBV9,TRBJ2-1,TGTGCCAGCAGCACGAGCGGGAGCTCCTACAATGAGCAGTTCTTC,CASSTSGSSYNEQFF
TRBD1,-,TRBV10-3,TRBJ2-6,TGTGCCATCGGCTCGACAGGGTACTCTGGGGCCAACGTCCTGACTTTC,CAIGSTGYSGANVLTF